This T cell receptor (beta chain) derives from a study of cytomegalovirus exposure and HLA in healthy donors. Study results and limitations: Under in vitro conditions, three CMV-associated chains were confirmed as specific for CMV antigens. Reportedly, HLA-A and HLA-B alleles of most subjects were accurately predicted from TCR beta. Most observed TCR sequences were rare, whereas some public TCRs were detected in many donors.

The PCR ran on 60 Vbeta and 13 Jbeta primers. Sequencing was performed with immunoSEQ multiplex PCR; in TCRdb, only in-frame clones are kept and a portion is missing. The table shows under 60,000 clones, with about 80% occurring only once. Germline V gene sequence: CDR1 MGHDK, CDR2 SYGVNS. This CDR3 contains 15 residues. The ends were cut back, 4 bases at V and 6 bases at J, with 15 bases in the middle. Details on this clone: Its antigen is not identified.

The genes are TRBV25-1 and TRBJ2-2; tentatively, D is TRBD2 (6 bases). Material: PBMCs. The receptor was derived from a man aged 45-65 years in good health and CMV-seronegative. The CDR3 region has the DNA TGTGCCAGCAGTGGCCCCAGCGGGTCTCCCGGGGAGCTGTTTTTT. This gives the protein CASSGPSGSPGELFF.